The 10 T cell receptor beta chains given below trace back to one sample, sequenced in a study of blood T cell repertoires in COVID-19 (dated by TCRdb to about 2020). Library method: the immunoSEQ multiplex PCR assay. In its TCRdb copy, this immuneACCESS table keeps in-frame sequences only and misses some clones. Where compared with another copy, unresolved V genes explain less than half of these, and the others have no known cause. The sample includes 60,000 to 75,000 clones, with 75% to 90% observed a single time. The ten largest clones add up to roughly a third of the sample. Sequencing input: peripheral blood. These receptors came from a woman aged 80 or over with active or convalescent COVID-19.

The chain is built from TRBV13 and TRBJ2-1; 14 positions agree with TRBD2. Germline assignment: CDR1 PRHDT and CDR2 FYEKMQ (reference sequence). V trimming: 5 bases; J trimming: 8 bases; junction bases outside the gene matches: 5. CDR3 length: 15 amino acids. The CDR3 nucleotides read TGTGCCAGCAGCCTCGGGACTAGCGGGGGCTATGAGCAGTTCTTC. Translated, it gives CASSLGTSGGYEQFF.

The rearrangement uses TRBV5-1 and TRBJ2-3; 15 bases fit TRBD2. V was pared by 4 bases and J by 9 bases, with 6 bases of the junction left unmatched. The CDR3 totals 15 residues. The V gene's germline CDR1 is SGHRS and CDR2 YFSETQ. CDR3 sequence: CASSGAGLAGGTQYF. The CDR3 region has the DNA TGCGCCAGCAGCGGGGCGGGACTAGCGGGGGGCACGCAGTATTTT.

The chain has TRBV7-2 and TRBJ2-3; 8 bases are shared with TRBD2. Trimming cost V 3 bases and J 4 bases; bases outside gene matches: 12. The CDR3 consists of 17 residues. Germline CDR1 and CDR2: SGHTA and FQGNSA. CDR3 sequence reads: CASSFPKPGGKADTQYF. The CDR3 DNA reads TGTGCCAGCAGCTTCCCCAAACCGGGGGGGAAGGCAGATACGCAGTATTTT.

In DNA form, the CDR3 reads TGTGCCAGCAGCTTGGACCGAAGCGATACGCAGTATTTT. Encoded protein: CASSLDRSDTQYF. The rearrangement joins TRBV5-6 to TRBJ2-3; D call uncertain. CDR1 is SGHDT and CDR2 is YYEEEE in the germline V gene. The length of the CDR3 is 13 residues. V was trimmed by 0 bases and J by 6 bases, leaving 8 bases between them.

The V and J genes are TRBV5-4 and TRBJ2-3; 9 bases match TRBD1. V lost 1 base to trimming and J lost 3 bases; unmatched junction nucleotides: 6. This CDR3 region has 16 residues. The germline V gene encodes CDR1 SGHNT and CDR2 YYREEE (reference sequence). The CDR3 DNA follows: TGTGCCAGCAGCTTGATTTGGACAGGGGTAACAGATACGCAGTATTTT. It codes for CASSLIWTGVTDTQYF.

In DNA form, the CDR3 reads TGCGCCAGCAGCCAAGATATGGGAGGGAGAGAAAAACTGTTTTTT. Protein: CASSQDMGGREKLFF. The chain links TRBV4-3 to TRBJ1-4; D remains unclear. Germline CDR1 is LGHNA and CDR2 is YSLEER. There are 15 residues in the CDR3. V dropped 0 bases and J dropped 8 bases, with 13 bases sitting between them.

This clone was counted once. In DNA form, the CDR3 reads TGCGCCAGCAGCCAAGACTCAGGTGCGGGTGAGCAGTTCTTC. This codes for CASSQDSGAGEQFF. The chain employs TRBV4-3 and TRBJ2-1; a weak D match, TRBD2 (5 bases). CDR1 and CDR2 from the germline V gene are LGHNA and YSLEER. V lost 0 bases, J lost 9 bases, and 12 bases lay in between. This CDR3 comprises 14 residues.

The gene calls are TRBV19 and TRBJ1-2, with TRBD1 matching over 9 bases. This CDR3 is built from 15 residues. Germline trimming cut 5 bases from V and 6 bases from J; bases unmatched to any gene: 10. Germline assignment: CDR1 LNHDA and CDR2 SQIVND (reference sequence). As DNA, the CDR3 is TGTGCCAGTAGTGGTATCCCTGGACAGGGGAATGGCTACACCTTC. Protein sequence: CASSGIPGQGNGYTF.

The chain couples TRBV4-3 to TRBJ2-1; 11 bases are shared with TRBD2. Trimming at V came to 0 bases and at J to 9 bases, leaving 4 bases not matched to a gene. Germline CDR1 LGHNA, CDR2 YSLEER. The CDR3 consists of 15 residues. CDR3 nucleotides: TGCGCCAGCAGCCAAGAGACTAGCGGGGTTAGTGAGCAGTTCTTC. Translation: CASSQETSGVSEQFF.

The CDR3 protein is CASSQGWASGADEQFF. DNA for the CDR3: TGCGCCAGCAGCCAAGGATGGGCTAGCGGGGCGGATGAGCAGTTCTTC. V usage is TRBV4-3 and J usage is TRBJ2-1, with 9 bases aligning to TRBD2. From germline, CDR1 is LGHNA and CDR2 YSLEER. The V and J ends lost 1 base and 8 bases, in that order; junction bases with no gene match: 9. The CDR3 has 16 residues.